This TCR beta chain was sequenced during a study of shared clonotypes between healthy human individuals. Study observations and caveats: The authors sampled blood alone, and tissue repertoires likely differ.

Details on this clone: Its antigen is as yet unknown.

Germline lookup yields CDR1 MNHEY and CDR2 SMNVEV (reference sequence). J gave up 7 bases and V 6 bases, and 16 bases lay outside the gene matches. CDR3 length: 16 residues. With ten immunoSEQ deep assay plates, unsorted PBMC DNA underwent sequencing. Profiling relied on immunoSEQ multiplex PCR, and the TCRdb table lists in-frame clones only, not all of them. The top ten hold about 13% of the sample, which has about 470,000 clones, around 79% seen once. The sequence derives from a woman in her thirties or forties in good health. Some clones in this sample may be carry-over from other donors' samples. The chain joins TRBV27 to TRBJ2-7; 9 bases fit TRBD2. What was sequenced was PBMCs. The chain's CDR3 is CASSPRMAGGLKEQYF. The CDR3 bases are TGTGCCAGCAGCCCCCGAATGGCGGGAGGGTTAAAGGAGCAGTACTTC.